What follows is one TCR beta chain and its context. Its antigen is not identified. This entry belongs to a study of cytomegalovirus exposure and HLA in healthy donors. Study-wide findings and caveats: CMV serostatus was the sole immune exposure information available.

The PCR was carried out with 60 Vbeta primers and 13 Jbeta primers. Assay: immunoSEQ multiplex PCR; the TCRdb copy retains only in-frame clones and omits some. The data contain about 80,000 clones, roughly 65% of them singletons. The material sequenced was PBMCs. The clonotype was recovered from a male donor in good health and CMV-seropositive.

CDR3 coding DNA: TGTGCCAGCAACCCCTTCCGGTTTGAGACCCAGTACTTC. It encodes CASNPFRFETQYF. The chain recombines TRBV6-1 with TRBJ2-5, with D unresolved. The CDR3 has 13 residues. V was trimmed by 7 bases and J by 5 bases, leaving 14 bases between them. Per the germline V gene, CDR1 is MNHNS and CDR2 is SASEGT.